The 10 T cell receptor beta chains below come from one sample, sequenced in a study of blood T cell repertoires in COVID-19. Sequenced by immunoSEQ multiplex PCR; TCRdb stores in-frame clones only, minus some. Here the sample spans 250,000 or so clones, 88% being singletons. Sequenced material: peripheral blood. Receptors originate from a woman in her twenties or thirties with COVID-19, enrolled during active disease.

V is TRBV7-9 and J is TRBJ2-2; D not resolved. The V gene's germline CDR1 is SEHNR and CDR2 FQNEAQ (reference sequence). Trimming pared 5 bases from V and 0 bases from J, leaving 13 bases between. The length of the CDR3 is 16 residues. The CDR3: CASSPFWAPNTGELFF. The CDR3 coding sequence is TGTGCCAGCAGCCCGTTTTGGGCCCCGAACACCGGGGAGCTGTTTTTT.

The table lists this clone with a few counts. The chain employs TRBV4-1 and TRBJ1-2, with D possibly matching TRBD1 (5 bases). The V gene's germline CDR1 is MGHRA and CDR2 YSYEKL. The CDR3 runs 15 residues. Trimming left V 1 base short and J 4 bases short, with 13 bases between. For the CDR3, the DNA is TGCGCCAGCAGCCAAGGGGCGGACATCGCCTATGGCTACACCTTC. Protein: CASSQGADIAYGYTF.

The chain employs TRBV7-9 and TRBJ2-3; 8 nucleotides agree with TRBD1. The CDR3 runs to 17 residues. Trimming at V came to 0 bases and at J to 4 bases, leaving 9 bases not matched to a gene. Germline V lookup: CDR1 SEHNR, CDR2 FQNEAQ (reference sequence). Here the CDR3 DNA reads TGTGCCAGCAGCTTAGCTGCGCAGGGGGCTAATTCAGATACGCAGTATTTT. Translation gives CASSLAAQGANSDTQYF.

The chain uses TRBV5-8 and TRBJ1-2; 8 bases line up with TRBD1. CDR1 and CDR2 from the germline V gene are SGHTS and YDEGEE. J was trimmed by 4 bases and V by 0 bases; bases with no gene match: 2. This CDR3 has 14 amino acids. The chain's CDR3 is CASSLGQGTYGYTF. CDR3 DNA: TGTGCCAGCAGCTTGGGACAGGGGACCTATGGCTACACCTTC.

The chain uses TRBV19 and TRBJ1-4, with 9 bases that match TRBD1. The CDR3 sequence is 16 residues long. Germline-derived CDR1 and CDR2 are LNHDA and SQIVND (reference sequence). With 3 bases clipped from V and 8 bases from J, the junction kept 10 bases outside the gene matches. The CDR3 DNA reads TGTGCCAGTAGTATCGGTCCGGGACAGGGTGGGGAAAAACTGTTTTTT. As protein: CASSIGPGQGGEKLFF.

The chain couples TRBV7-2 to TRBJ2-5; the match to TRBD1 covers 7 bases. CDR3 size: 14 residues. After removal of 1 base from V and 2 bases from J, the junction contained 1 base not matched to a gene. Germline CDR1 and CDR2: SGHTA and FQGNSA. CDR3 protein: CASSLVGQQETQYF. The CDR3 DNA reads as TGTGCCAGCAGCTTAGTGGGACAGCAAGAGACCCAGTACTTC. Complete variable domain (other parts from reference TRBV7-2 and TRBJ2-5): GAGVSQSPSNKVTEKGKDVELRCDPISGHTALYWYRQSLGQGLEFLIYFQGNSAPDKSGLPSDRFSAERTGGSVSTLTIQRTQQEDSAVYLCASSLVGQQETQYFGPGTRLLVL.

V and J are TRBV7-6 and TRBJ2-3, with 7 bases matching TRBD1. The V and J ends lost 9 bases and 1 base, in that order; junction bases with no gene match: 16. Germline V gene sequence: CDR1 SGHVS, CDR2 FNYEAQ. CDR3 length: 17 residues. The CDR3 DNA follows: TGTGCCAGTAGTATCGGGATGGTAGGGGGCCGCACAGATACGCAGTATTTT. Protein sequence: CASSIGMVGGRTDTQYF. The entire variable domain, with the rest obtained from reference TRBV7-6 and TRBJ2-3, is as follows: GAGVSQSPRYKVTKRGQDVALRCDPISGHVSLYWYRQALGQGPEFLTYFNYEAQQDKSGLPNDRFSAERPEGSISTLTIQRTEQRDSAMYRCASSIGMVGGRTDTQYFGPGTRLTVL.

The rearrangement uses TRBV18 and TRBJ2-5; tentative D call: TRBD2 (5 bases). Germline CDR1 and CDR2: KGHSH and LQKENI. The CDR3 sequence is 15 residues long. V lost 1 base and J 6 bases, leaving 15 bases between the germline ends. In DNA, the CDR3 is TGTGCCAGCTCACCACTCCGGACGGAGGATCAGACCCAGTACTTC. Its translation is CASSPLRTEDQTQYF.

This clone showed up just a few times. The V call is TRBV6-6, the J call TRBJ2-3; weak D call: TRBD1 (6 bases). Trimming pared 5 bases from V and 0 bases from J, leaving 18 bases between. Germline V gene data show CDR1 as MNHNY and CDR2 as SVGAGI (reference sequence). CDR3 length: 17 amino acids. The DNA for the CDR3 is TGTGCCAGCAGTAGATCTTTGGGGACACCCAGCACAGATACGCAGTATTTT. It codes for CASSRSLGTPSTDTQYF.

This chain joins TRBV7-9 and TRBJ1-1; D uncertain. Looked up from germline, CDR1 is SEHNR and CDR2 is FQNEAQ (reference sequence). Trimming removed 1 base from V and 5 bases from J, with 8 bases in between. This CDR3 comprises 13 residues. CDR3 amino acids: CASSLDLRTEAFF. The DNA for the CDR3 is TGTGCCAGCAGCTTAGATCTCCGGACTGAAGCTTTCTTT.